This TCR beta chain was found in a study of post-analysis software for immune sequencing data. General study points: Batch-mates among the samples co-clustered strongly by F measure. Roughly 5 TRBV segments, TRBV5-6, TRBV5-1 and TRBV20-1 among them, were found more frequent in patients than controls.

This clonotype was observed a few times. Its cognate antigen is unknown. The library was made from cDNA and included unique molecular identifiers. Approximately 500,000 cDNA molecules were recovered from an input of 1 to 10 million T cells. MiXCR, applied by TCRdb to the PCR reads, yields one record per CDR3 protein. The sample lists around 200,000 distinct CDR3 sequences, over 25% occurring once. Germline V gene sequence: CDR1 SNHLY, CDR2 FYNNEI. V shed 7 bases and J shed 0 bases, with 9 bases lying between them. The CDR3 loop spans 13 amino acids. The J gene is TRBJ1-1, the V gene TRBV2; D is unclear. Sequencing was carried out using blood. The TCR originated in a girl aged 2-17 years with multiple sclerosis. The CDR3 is CASTTEMNTEAFF. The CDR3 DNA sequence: TGTGCCAGCACGACGGAAATGAACACTGAAGCTTTCTTT.